The clone carrying this TCR beta chain was counted at least ten times. No antigen is known for it. This record belongs to a study of regulatory T cells in long-lasting Graves disease. Study-wide results and limits: Shared public clonotypes totalled fewer than 3,000 in persistent patients, compared with 966 in new patients.

Arm-PCR of CDR3 regions and iRepertoire HTBI primers were used to build TCR beta libraries. A single record per CDR3 protein comes from TCRdb applying MiXCR to the multiplex PCR reads. The repertoire consists of about 440,000 distinct CDR3 sequences, with about a sixth occurring once and the leading ten covering around 10%. Time point reported: newly diagnosed GD, antithyroid drugs for less than 3 months. From RNA extracted from PBMCs, the TCR library was made. CDR3 length: 12 residues. Trimming stripped 3 bases from V and 7 bases from J, with 7 bases between. The germline V gene has CDR1 SGHAT and CDR2 FQDESV (reference sequence). A further study also used this sample, focusing on T cells in Graves' hyperthyroidism and ophthalmopathy. That paper states: Peripheral blood also featured most of the thyroid clonotypes expanded above 0.001.

The sequence came from a woman aged 30 to 39 with Graves disease. The gene calls are TRBV11-1 and TRBJ2-1; D is undetermined. This sample comprised peripheral blood mononuclear cells (PBMCs), obtained at new diagnosis, from a patient treated with antithyroid drugs. The CDR3 is CASSFGVNEQFF. The DNA for the CDR3 is TGTGCCAGCAGCTTTGGGGTAAATGAGCAGTTCTTC.